Listed here are 2 T cell receptor beta chains from one sample, sequenced in a study of CXCR3-negative and CXCR3-positive naive CD8 T cells (dated by TCRdb to the late 2010s). Overall study outcomes, separate from this receptor: Compared with CXCR3-negative naive cells, CXCR3-positive naive cells had TRB CDR3s with higher hydrophobicity (lower Kidera factor 4), lower energy, and higher strength and volume indices.

TCRdb records NextSeq 550 as the sequencer. The Human TCR Profiling Kit (MiLaboratory) was used to prepare UMI-labeled 5' RACE TRB cDNA libraries. Following reprocessing of the reads by TCRdb, the data hold one row per CDR3 protein sequence and no DNA is available. The sample's records list about 120,000 distinct CDR3 sequences. The leading ten clones occupy around 0.38% of the sample. Their antigens are not known. Sequences were obtained from naive CXCR3+ CD8+ T cells from blood. The cell subset or site label, read with the paper, signifies: CD45RO-CCR7+CD27+CD95- naive CD8+ T cells expressing CXCR3 (TNR3+). The receptor set was obtained from a human donor in good health. Some clones in this sample may be carry-over from other donors' samples.

This sequence joins TRBV7-9 and TRBJ2-2; TCRdb names TRBD1, which stays unverified in the absence of DNA. Germline V CDR1 and CDR2: SEHNR, FQNEAQ (reference sequence). This CDR3 comprises 16 residues. Here the CDR3 reads CASSLSDLGGTGELFF. The full variable domain, in which reference TRBV7-9 and TRBJ2-2 provide the parts outside the CDR3, is DTGVSQNPRHKITKRGQNVTFRCDPISEHNRLYWYRQTLGQGPEFLTYFQNEAQLEKSRLLSDRFSAERPKGSFSTLEIQRTEQGDSAMYLCASSLSDLGGTGELFFGEGSRLTVL.

The CDR3 loop reads CASSFYERLVVPPNEQFF. This chain connects TRBV4-2 to TRBJ2-1; TCRdb calls TRBD1, which cannot be checked without DNA. Germline V CDR1 and CDR2: LGHNA, YNFKEQ. The CDR3 loop spans 18 amino acids.